The 27 T cell receptor beta chains listed next were all sequenced from one sample in a study of response to subunit inactivated influenza vaccine. TCRdb called the RT-PCR reads again in MiXCR, with one record for every CDR3 protein. The sample has just under 550,000 distinct CDR3 sequences; approximately 20% are singletons. The same sample was also used in a study of T cells expressing NK-cell markers. From that paper: Libraries used 5'RACE template switching adding universal primer site and UMIs.

The source was CD4+ T cells sorted from PBMCs, collected approximately 13 days after vaccination. Receptor source: a man aged 50 to 60 who received an inactivated influenza vaccine.

Remarks on this clonotype: One end of the junction fails to match germline, which may point to a read error. The chain has TRBV28 and TRBJ1-5; no clear D. Germline V lookup: CDR1 MDHEN, CDR2 SYDVKM. This CDR3 spans 12 amino acids. The CDR3 DNA sequence: TGTGCCAGCAGTTTTAGTGACAACCCCGGGTCTTTT. Translating it yields CASSFSDNPGSF. The whole variable domain, remainder taken from reference TRBV28 and TRBJ1-5, is DVKVTQSSRYLVKRTGEKVFLECVQDMDHENMFWYRQDPGLGLRLIYFSYDVKMKEKGDIPEGYSVSREKKERFSLILESASTNQTSMYLCASSFSDNPGSFGDGTRLSIL.

A few counts support this clonotype. The rearrangement joins TRBV10-1 to TRBJ2-1, with 12 nucleotides matching TRBD2. Unmatched junction bases numbered 4, after V lost 2 bases and J lost 8 bases. The CDR3 contains 15 residues. The germline CDR1 and CDR2 sequences are WNHNN and SYGVQD (reference sequence). The CDR3 region is CASSEASGGAHEQFF. DNA for the CDR3: TGCGCCAGCAGTGAGGCTAGCGGGGGGGCCCATGAGCAGTTCTTC.

The chain carries TRBV6-1 and TRBJ2-7; TRBD2 might be the D (5 bases). The CDR3 has 13 amino acids. Germline V CDR1 and CDR2: MNHNS, SASEGT. Between the trimmed V and J ends, which lost 6 bases and 6 bases, there was a span of 15 bases. The CDR3 region has the DNA TGTGCCAGCAGGGAAACGGGATGGAGCGAGCAGTACTTC. Its protein product is CASRETGWSEQYF.

This clonotype showed up just a few times. This sequence joins TRBV5-1 and TRBJ2-5; tentative D call: TRBD2 (5 bases). This CDR3 is built from 14 residues. CDR1 SGHRS and CDR2 YFSETQ come from the germline V gene. Trimming took off 4 bases at V and 5 bases at J, with 15 bases between the two ends. As DNA, the CDR3 is TGCGCCAGCAGCCCAGCTAGCTTAGCGGAGACCCAGTACTTC. Amino acid sequence: CASSPASLAETQYF.

The chain joins TRBV7-9 to TRBJ1-2; D possibly corresponds to TRBD1 (6 bases). Germline lookup yields CDR1 SEHNR and CDR2 FQNEAQ (reference sequence). This CDR3 region has 13 residues. V lost 3 bases, J lost 4 bases, and 9 bases lay in between. The CDR3 loop reads CASSFGGAYGYTF. CDR3 nucleotide sequence: TGTGCCAGCAGCTTTGGGGGCGCCTATGGCTACACCTTC.

V and J are TRBV20-1 and TRBJ2-5, with a weak D call TRBD2 (6 bases). Germline values: CDR1 DFQATT, CDR2 SNEGSKA (reference sequence). CDR3 size: 12 residues. Trimming stripped 3 bases from V and 5 bases from J, with 10 bases between. CDR3 DNA sequence: TGCAGTGCTAGTCCGGAGGGGGAGACCCAGTACTTC. It codes for CSASPEGETQYF.

This clonotype appeared a few times. This sequence joins TRBV7-2 and TRBJ1-3, with D uncertain. V lost 1 base to trimming and J lost 0 bases, with 10 bases between them. The CDR3 consists of 16 residues. Germline V gene sequence: CDR1 SGHTA, CDR2 FQGNSA. CDR3 sequence: CASSLVGINSGNTIYF. In DNA form, the CDR3 reads TGTGCCAGCAGCTTAGTAGGGATAAACTCTGGAAACACCATATATTTT.

V usage is TRBV29-1 and J usage is TRBJ2-7; D is undetermined. Germline CDR1 reads SQVTM; CDR2 reads ANQGSEA. V lost 4 bases, J lost 4 bases, and 8 bases lay in between. The CDR3 runs 11 residues. In nucleotides, the CDR3 is TGCAGCGTTGGGTCCGGATACGAGCAGTACTTC. This sequence encodes CSVGSGYEQYF.

This clonotype was counted only a few times. The CDR3, as DNA: TGTGCCAGCAGACCCTCGTTTGCCGGTCAGCCCCAGCATTTT. It translates to CASRPSFAGQPQHF. V and J are TRBV12-3 or TRBV12-4 and TRBJ1-5; D is undetermined. This CDR3 is built from 14 residues. V shed 6 bases and J shed 6 bases, with 15 bases lying between them.

The sample holds a few counts of this clonotype. The genes are TRBV28 and TRBJ1-1, with 8 positions matching TRBD1. The CDR3 is 13 amino acids. CDR1 MDHEN and CDR2 SYDVKM come from the germline V gene. The V segment lost 7 bases and the J segment 6 bases; nucleotides outside the gene matches: 7. The CDR3 sequence: CASNPGGFAEAFF. CDR3 bases: TGTGCCAGCAATCCAGGGGGCTTTGCTGAAGCTTTCTTT.

This clonotype has more than one count but fewer than ten. The genes are TRBV12-3 or TRBV12-4 and TRBJ1-2; 12 bases match TRBD1. The junction had 6 bases not matched to a gene; V was cut back by 5 bases and J by 8 bases. The CDR3 sequence is 14 residues long. The CDR3 spells CASSRGQGASGYTF. Written as DNA, the CDR3 is TGTGCCAGCAGTAGGGGACAGGGGGCGTCCGGCTACACCTTC.

The gene calls are TRBV12-3 or TRBV12-4 and TRBJ2-6, with unresolved D. The CDR3 extends over 15 amino acids. V was clipped by 6 bases and J by 1 base, with 10 bases between them. The CDR3 loop is CASSIVTSGANVLTF. The DNA of the CDR3 is TGTGCCAGCAGCATAGTGACTTCTGGGGCCAACGTCCTGACTTTC.

This clonotype has just a few counts. This rearrangement joins TRBV2 to TRBJ1-4; 11 nucleotides align to TRBD1. Germline lookup yields CDR1 SNHLY and CDR2 FYNNEI. Trimming at V came to 6 bases and at J to 5 bases, leaving 5 bases not matched to a gene. The CDR3 totals 15 residues. The CDR3 loop is CASRQGTGGNEKLFF. CDR3 nucleotides: TGTGCCAGCAGGCAAGGGACAGGGGGAAATGAAAAACTGTTTTTT.

This chain connects TRBV7-2 to TRBJ2-7; D gene unclear. Germline-derived CDR1 and CDR2 are SGHTA and FQGNSA. With 4 bases removed from V and 0 bases from J, the gap between germline ends came to 13 bases. The CDR3 covers 15 residues. CDR3 nucleotide sequence: TGTGCCAGCAGCTACCTCCCTCATGCCTCCTACGAGCAGTACTTC. Its translation is CASSYLPHASYEQYF.

This clonotype turned up a few times. The chain uses TRBV3-1 and TRBJ2-7, with 8 nucleotides matching TRBD1. Unmatched junction bases numbered 7, after V lost 5 bases and J lost 1 base. The CDR3 sequence is 15 residues long. Germline V gene sequence: CDR1 LGHDT, CDR2 YNNKEL (reference sequence). The chain's CDR3 is CASSAGGGTSYEQYF. The DNA of the CDR3 is TGTGCCAGCAGCGCAGGGGGCGGTACATCCTACGAGCAGTACTTC.

This clonotype has a handful of counts. This rearrangement joins TRBV11-2 to TRBJ2-1, with 11 nucleotides matching TRBD2. CDR1 is SGHAT and CDR2 is FQNNGV in the germline V gene. The CDR3 extends over 19 amino acids. Trimming cost V 6 bases and J 2 bases; bases outside gene matches: 15. The CDR3 DNA reads as TGTGCCAGCAGGTTTCCTAGCGGGGGGCGCCGCGACGCCTACAATGAGCAGTTCTTC. This codes for CASRFPSGGRRDAYNEQFF.

The V call is TRBV24-1, the J call TRBJ2-3; tentatively, D is TRBD2 (6 bases). The CDR3 runs 16 residues. Germline V CDR1 and CDR2: KGHDR, SFDVKD. Trimming took 5 bases from V and 0 from J, leaving 14 bases between them. Written as DNA, the CDR3 is TGTGCCACCAGTGCGGGGACTTATTCTAGCACAGATACGCAGTATTTT. This translates into CATSAGTYSSTDTQYF.

V usage is TRBV28 and J usage is TRBJ2-5, with 7 bases lining up with TRBD2. The CDR3 is made up of 15 amino acids. Per germline, CDR1 MDHEN and CDR2 SYDVKM. After removal of 5 bases from V and 5 bases from J, the junction contained 11 bases not matched to a gene. This chain's CDR3 is CASSHRARGGETQYF. In DNA form, the CDR3 reads TGTGCCAGCAGTCATCGTGCCCGGGGAGGGGAGACCCAGTACTTC.

This clonotype was observed a handful of times. The genes are TRBV5-6 and TRBJ2-7; no clear D gene. The V end was cut by 0 bases, the J end by 5 bases, with 12 bases between. The germline V gene encodes CDR1 SGHDT and CDR2 YYEEEE. The CDR3 runs to 14 residues. The CDR3 here is CASSLGWPPDEQYF. The CDR3 DNA reads TGTGCCAGCAGCTTGGGTTGGCCACCCGACGAGCAGTACTTC.

This clonotype was counted only a few times. The chain joins TRBV7-2 to TRBJ2-7; 9 nucleotides agree with TRBD1. The CDR3 consists of 15 residues. The V and J ends lost 0 bases and 4 bases, in that order; junction bases with no gene match: 4. Germline V CDR1 and CDR2: SGHTA, FQGNSA. The chain's CDR3 is CASSLADRGYYEQYF. The CDR3 DNA follows: TGTGCCAGCAGCTTAGCGGACAGGGGATATTACGAGCAGTACTTC.

The CDR3 reads CASRGGASGYNEQFF. The CDR3 bases are TGTGCCAGCAGGGGAGGGGCTAGCGGATACAATGAGCAGTTCTTC. The chain combines TRBV6-1 with TRBJ2-1, with 7 bases aligning to TRBD2. The germline V gene has CDR1 MNHNS and CDR2 SASEGT. CDR3 size: 15 residues. Trimming took 6 bases from V and 4 from J; bases not matched to a gene: 9.

V gene TRBV9 combines with J gene TRBJ2-5, with TRBD2 matching over 8 bases. Germline-derived CDR1 and CDR2 are SGDLS and YYNGEE. V was clipped by 0 bases and J by 1 base; unmatched bases: 8. The CDR3 contains 17 residues. CDR3 DNA: TGTGCCAGCAGCGTAGCCTCCTGGCGGGGGGCCCAAGAGACCCAGTACTTC. It specifies CASSVASWRGAQETQYF.

A few counts support this clonotype. The chain joins TRBV20-1 to TRBJ1-5; D gene uncertain. The V and J ends lost 0 bases and 4 bases respectively, with 7 bases between them. This CDR3 comprises 13 residues. Germline V gene data show CDR1 as DFQATT and CDR2 as SNEGSKA (reference sequence). CDR3 in amino acids: CSAREVANQPQHF. The CDR3 DNA reads TGCAGTGCTAGAGAGGTAGCTAATCAGCCCCAGCATTTT.

The CDR3 DNA is TGCGCCAGCAGCTTGGCGGTTGGGGCTAAAAGGTACCAAGAGACCCAGTACTTC. Amino acids: CASSLAVGAKRYQETQYF. This chain uses TRBV5-1 with TRBJ2-5; possibly TRBD1 for D (5 bases). This CDR3 comprises 18 residues. Trimming took 0 bases from V and 0 from J, leaving 18 bases between them. CDR1 SGHRS and CDR2 YFSETQ come from the germline V gene.

This clonotype came up a few times. This sequence joins TRBV9 and TRBJ1-4; no definite D call. The CDR3 is 15 residues long. The V gene lost 3 bases and the J gene lost 7 bases, with 16 bases spanning the gap. Per germline, CDR1 SGDLS and CDR2 YYNGEE. CDR3 in amino acids: CASSERGGGIEKLFF. DNA for the CDR3: TGTGCCAGCAGCGAGCGGGGTGGAGGGATTGAAAAACTGTTTTTT.

The chain has TRBV7-2 and TRBJ2-3; 8 bases are a match to TRBD1. J was trimmed by 6 bases and V by 4 bases; bases with no gene match: 6. Germline lookup yields CDR1 SGHTA and CDR2 FQGNSA. The CDR3 totals 14 residues. Here the CDR3 DNA reads TGTGCCAGCAGCTGGGGACAGGTTTCCGATACGCAGTATTTT. It encodes CASSWGQVSDTQYF. Full variable domain (missing parts from reference TRBV7-2 and TRBJ2-3): GAGVSQSPSNKVTEKGKDVELRCDPISGHTALYWYRQSLGQGLEFLIYFQGNSAPDKSGLPSDRFSAERTGGSVSTLTIQRTQQEDSAVYLCASSWGQVSDTQYFGPGTRLTVL.

This sequence joins TRBV20-1 and TRBJ2-6, with 12 bases aligning to TRBD1. V was clipped by 1 base and J by 0 bases; unmatched bases: 4. This CDR3 region has 18 residues. The V gene's germline CDR1 is DFQATT and CDR2 SNEGSKA (reference sequence). In DNA form, the CDR3 reads TGCAGTGCTAGAGCCTGGGACAGGGGGCACTCTGGGGCCAACGTCCTGACTTTC. This translates into CSARAWDRGHSGANVLTF.